The 31 T cell receptor beta chains below all came from one sample that was sequenced in a study of blood T cell repertoires in COVID-19. TCRdb keeps only in-frame clones here, not all; method: immunoSEQ multiplex PCR. The table records approximately 100,000 clones, approximately 82% of them present only once. The sample taken for sequencing was peripheral blood. These receptors were obtained from a man between 70 and 80 years old with acute or convalescent COVID-19.

The chain employs TRBV6-5 and TRBJ1-3; D is uncertain. Germline V gives CDR1 MNHEY, CDR2 SVGAGI. V lost 6 bases and J 1 base, leaving 10 bases between the germline ends. The CDR3 length is 14 residues. As DNA, the CDR3 is TGTGCCAGCAGCCGGACTACTTCTGGAAACACCATATATTTT. This gives the protein CASSRTTSGNTIYF.

The J gene is TRBJ2-7, the V gene TRBV7-2; 7 bases are a match to TRBD2. Germline CDR1 SGHTA, CDR2 FQGNSA. This CDR3 has 15 amino acids. The trim removed 4 bases at V and 4 bases at J, leaving 10 bases unmatched. The CDR3 nucleotides are TGTGCCAGCAGCTCCGTCCGGGGAGGGCCTTACGAGCAGTACTTC. Protein sequence: CASSSVRGGPYEQYF.

V usage is TRBV3-1 (or the pseudogene TRBV3-2) and J usage is TRBJ2-2, with TRBD2 identical over 9 bases. The CDR3 totals 17 residues. CDR1 LGHDT and CDR2 YNNKEL come from the germline V gene (reference sequence). V was pared by 2 bases and J by 0 bases, with 4 bases of the junction left unmatched. In DNA, the CDR3 is TGTGCCAGCAGCCAAAGATTAGCGGGGGCGAACACCGGGGAGCTGTTTTTT. This sequence encodes CASSQRLAGANTGELFF.

The chain combines TRBV5-1 with TRBJ1-4; D is perhaps TRBD1 (6 bases). CDR1 is SGHRS, CDR2 YFSETQ, per germline. The V end lost 4 bases, the J end lost 6 bases, and 13 bases lay between the germline ends. The CDR3 runs to 14 residues. The CDR3 region is CASSIQGSHEKLFF. The CDR3, as DNA: TGCGCCAGCAGCATACAGGGTAGTCATGAAAAACTGTTTTTT.

This sequence joins TRBV10-1 and TRBJ1-1; D is possibly TRBD1 (6 bases). This CDR3 has 13 amino acids. V lost 5 bases to trimming and J lost 1 base, with 8 bases between them. Germline CDR1 is WNHNN and CDR2 is SYGVQD (reference sequence). This CDR3 reads CASSLGQNTEAFF. In DNA, the CDR3 is TGCGCCAGCAGTTTGGGACAGAACACTGAAGCTTTCTTT.

The rearrangement links TRBV15 to TRBJ2-5, with 7 bases matching TRBD1. This CDR3 has 13 residues. The germline CDR1 and CDR2 sequences are LNHNV and YYDKDF (reference sequence). V was pared by 4 bases and J by 6 bases, with 5 bases of the junction left unmatched. The CDR3 DNA sequence: TGTGCCACCAGCACTGGACAGGAGAAGACCCAGTACTTC. Protein: CATSTGQEKTQYF.

The gene calls are TRBV30 and TRBJ1-3; D gene unclear. V lost 2 bases and J 0 bases, leaving 26 bases between the germline ends. The germline gives CDR1 GTSNPN, CDR2 SVGIG (reference sequence). CDR3 length equals 20 residues. The CDR3 coding sequence is TGTGCCTGGAGTCGGAGTTGGATAGGTCGCGCGGCGGGCTCTGGAAACACCATATATTTT. Translating gives CAWSRSWIGRAAGSGNTIYF.

The chain couples TRBV7-8 to TRBJ1-4; 8 bases are shared with TRBD1. The CDR3 has 13 amino acids. Per the germline V gene, CDR1 is SGHVS and CDR2 is FQNEAQ. V was pared by 5 bases and J by 8 bases, with 4 bases of the junction left unmatched. In nucleotides, the CDR3 is TGTGCCAGCAGCCCCGGGACAGGCGAAAAACTGTTTTTT. This translates into CASSPGTGEKLFF.

This chain uses TRBV5-4 with TRBJ1-6; 7 bases are shared with TRBD1. The CDR3 is 15 residues long. Unmatched junction bases numbered 6, after V lost 0 bases and J lost 9 bases. Germline V CDR1 and CDR2: SGHNT, YYREEE (reference sequence). Here the CDR3 DNA reads TGTGCCAGCAGCTTGGAAGACAGGGAGAGTTCACCCCTCCACTTT. Its translation is CASSLEDRESSPLHF.

This chain uses TRBV5-6 with TRBJ2-2, with TRBD1 matching over 11 bases. The V gene's germline CDR1 is SGHDT and CDR2 YYEEEE. This CDR3 has 16 amino acids. The trim removed 4 bases at V and 8 bases at J, leaving 10 bases unmatched. The CDR3 protein is CASSRTGGASSGELFF. The CDR3 DNA reads TGTGCCAGCAGCCGGACAGGGGGCGCGAGTTCTGGGGAGCTGTTTTTT. Full variable domain (missing parts from reference TRBV5-6 and TRBJ2-2): DAGVTQSPTHLIKTRGQQVTLRCSPKSGHDTVSWYQQALGQGPQFIFQYYEEEERQRGNFPDRFSGHQFPNYSSELNVNALLLGDSALYLCASSRTGGASSGELFFGEGSRLTVL.

The CDR3 coding sequence is TGTGCCAGCAGTACTCGTCCGGGGAATGAAAAACTGTTTTTT. It encodes CASSTRPGNEKLFF. The chain employs TRBV28 and TRBJ1-4; D is undetermined. Germline V gene sequence: CDR1 MDHEN, CDR2 SYDVKM. CDR3 length: 14 residues. V lost 5 bases, J lost 5 bases, and 12 bases lay in between.

This chain links TRBV5-1 with TRBJ2-7; 8 nucleotides line up with TRBD1. Germline CDR1 reads SGHRS; CDR2 reads YFSETQ. Losses at the gene ends were 4 bases for V and 5 bases for J; bases not matched to a gene: 17. The CDR3 runs to 17 residues. The CDR3 region is CASSALKGLSGGDEQYF. The CDR3 DNA sequence: TGCGCCAGCAGCGCCCTCAAAGGTCTTTCAGGGGGCGACGAGCAGTACTTC.

In DNA form, the CDR3 reads TGTGCCAGCAGCCAAGACCAAGTCGAGTACCAAGAGACCCAGTACTTC. It yields the protein CASSQDQVEYQETQYF. V gene TRBV3-1 (or the pseudogene TRBV3-2) combines with J gene TRBJ2-5; no reliable D call. Germline V gene lookup returns CDR1 LGHDT and CDR2 YNNKEL (reference sequence). V lost 0 bases to trimming and J lost 0 bases, with 11 bases between them. The CDR3 runs 16 residues.

The chain combines TRBV18 with TRBJ1-1, with 7 nucleotides matching TRBD1. V gave up 2 bases and J gave up 0 bases; unmatched junction bases: 9. Germline V lookup: CDR1 KGHSH, CDR2 LQKENI. The CDR3 runs 17 residues. The CDR3 spells CASSPTRDSFMNTEAFF. In nucleotides, the CDR3 is TGTGCCAGCTCACCAACCCGGGACAGCTTCATGAACACTGAAGCTTTCTTT.

The rearrangement links TRBV4-2 to TRBJ2-3; D is uncertain. There are 14 residues in the CDR3. V lost 0 bases to trimming and J lost 0 bases, with 4 bases between them. Germline loops: CDR1 LGHNA, CDR2 YNFKEQ. The CDR3 sequence: CASSQDSSTDTQYF. The CDR3, as DNA: TGTGCCAGCAGCCAAGATAGTAGCACAGATACGCAGTATTTT.

This chain uses TRBV5-1 with TRBJ2-7; the D gene is possibly TRBD1 (5 bases). CDR1 SGHRS and CDR2 YFSETQ come from the germline V gene. Trimming took 3 bases from V and 7 from J, leaving 17 bases between them. The CDR3 length is 14 residues. The CDR3 region is CASSSPTARGEQYF. The CDR3 DNA reads TGCGCCAGCAGCTCACCGACAGCAAGGGGAGAGCAGTACTTC. Using reference TRBV5-1 and TRBJ2-7 for the parts outside the CDR3, the full variable domain is KAGVTQTPRYLIKTRGQQVTLSCSPISGHRSVSWYQQTPGQGLQFLFEYFSETQRNKGNFPGRFSGRQFSNSRSEMNVSTLELGDSALYLCASSSPTARGEQYFGPGTRLTVT.

This sequence joins TRBV30 and TRBJ1-1; D is perhaps TRBD1 (5 bases). Trimming stripped 3 bases from V and 4 bases from J, with 9 bases between. This CDR3 has 12 amino acids. CDR1 is GTSNPN and CDR2 is SVGIG in the germline V gene (reference sequence). This CDR3 reads CAWRGGFTEAFF. DNA of the CDR3: TGTGCCTGGAGGGGGGGTTTCACTGAAGCTTTCTTT.

CDR3 region: CASSSYGTGSGGANVLTF. The CDR3 nucleotides read TGCGCCAGCAGCTCCTACGGGACAGGGTCAGGAGGGGCCAACGTCCTGACTTTC. This sequence joins TRBV5-1 and TRBJ2-6, with 9 bases fitting TRBD1. The CDR3 extends over 18 amino acids. Trimming cost V 3 bases and J 4 bases; bases outside gene matches: 11. Germline V gene sequence: CDR1 SGHRS, CDR2 YFSETQ.

This clone was seen a few times. This sequence joins TRBV4-2 and TRBJ1-2, with TRBD1 matching 7 bases. Germline-derived CDR1 and CDR2 are LGHNA and YNFKEQ. The CDR3 is 15 residues long. V lost 0 bases and J lost 7; bases outside the gene matches: 8. For the CDR3, the DNA is TGTGCCAGCAGCCAAGATTCCGACAGGGTGGCTGGCTACACCTTC. Translation: CASSQDSDRVAGYTF.

This clone was recorded a few times. This chain uses TRBV19 with TRBJ2-2, with 9 bases aligning to TRBD1. V trimming: 3 bases; J trimming: 5 bases; junction bases outside the gene matches: 4. The CDR3 runs to 15 residues. The germline V gene has CDR1 LNHDA and CDR2 SQIVND (reference sequence). The CDR3 loop reads CASSMTGGKTGELFF. The CDR3 DNA is TGTGCCAGTAGTATGACAGGGGGAAAGACCGGGGAGCTGTTTTTT.

J is TRBJ1-5 and V is TRBV5-1, with D uncertain. The germline V and J ends were trimmed by 4 bases and 6 bases, with 17 bases remaining between them. This CDR3 has 15 amino acids. The germline gives CDR1 SGHRS, CDR2 YFSETQ. CDR3 region: CASSPTSARGQPQHF. The CDR3, as DNA: TGCGCCAGCAGCCCAACCTCAGCCCGCGGTCAGCCCCAGCATTTT.

The V call is TRBV4-1, the J call TRBJ2-1, with 10 bases aligning to TRBD2. Germline V lookup: CDR1 MGHRA, CDR2 YSYEKL. The CDR3 totals 17 residues. The V gene end was trimmed by 0 bases and the J gene end by 4 bases; junction bases not matched to a gene: 6. The DNA for the CDR3 is TGCGCCAGCAGCCAAGAACCGAGCGGGGGGGTTTACAATGAGCAGTTCTTC. Translating it yields CASSQEPSGGVYNEQFF.

The chain carries TRBV9 and TRBJ1-4, with D hard to call. CDR1 is SGDLS and CDR2 is YYNGEE in the germline V gene. This CDR3 region has 14 residues. V lost 4 bases and J lost 0, with 7 bases in between. The CDR3 loop is CASSLATTNEKLFF. DNA for the CDR3: TGTGCCAGCAGCTTGGCAACAACTAATGAAAAACTGTTTTTT.

DNA of the CDR3: TGTGCCACCACCCAAGACAGGGCTGGCTACACCTTC. It codes for CATTQDRAGYTF. This chain links TRBV10-3 with TRBJ1-2, with TRBD1 matching over 7 bases. V gave up 10 bases and J gave up 7 bases; unmatched junction bases: 9. The CDR3 length is 12 residues. Germline V gene sequence: CDR1 ENHRY, CDR2 SYGVKD.

The V and J genes are TRBV21-1 and TRBJ1-3. TRBV21-1 is termed a pseudogene. CDR3 length: 13 residues. CDR3 protein: CASSKRRGNTIYF. The CDR3 nucleotides are TGTGCCAGCAGCAAACGTCGGGGAAACACCATATATTTT.

The CDR3 spells CASSLRQGINRGNEQFF. The CDR3 coding sequence is TGTGCCAGCAGCTTAAGGCAGGGGATTAACAGGGGCAATGAGCAGTTCTTC. The rearrangement joins TRBV7-6 to TRBJ2-1; TRBD1 matches at 7 bases. This CDR3 spans 17 amino acids. Germline CDR1 reads SGHVS; CDR2 reads FNYEAQ. The V gene end was trimmed by 2 bases and the J gene end by 6 bases; junction bases not matched to a gene: 13.

The rearrangement links TRBV5-1 to TRBJ2-7; 7 nucleotides agree with TRBD1. The CDR3 runs 14 residues. Looked up from germline, CDR1 is SGHRS and CDR2 is YFSETQ. J lost 2 bases, V lost 5 bases, and 7 bases had no gene match. The CDR3 region is CASSLTGTTYEQYF. CDR3 nucleotides: TGCGCCAGCAGTTTGACAGGGACCACCTACGAGCAGTACTTC. The variable domain in full, completed from reference TRBV5-1 and TRBJ2-7, reads KAGVTQTPRYLIKTRGQQVTLSCSPISGHRSVSWYQQTPGQGLQFLFEYFSETQRNKGNFPGRFSGRQFSNSRSEMNVSTLELGDSALYLCASSLTGTTYEQYFGPGTRLTVT.

CDR3 DNA sequence: TGCGCCAGCAGCTTGGGGAGTACTGAAGCTTTCTTT. This gives the protein CASSLGSTEAFF. The chain joins TRBV4-1 to TRBJ1-1; no reliable D call. Between the trimmed V and J ends, which lost 5 bases and 5 bases, there was a span of 9 bases. The CDR3 consists of 12 residues. CDR1 MGHRA and CDR2 YSYEKL come from the germline V gene.

The genes are TRBV7-9 and TRBJ1-2, with D perhaps matching TRBD1 (5 bases). CDR1 is SEHNR and CDR2 is FQNEAQ in the germline V gene (reference sequence). The CDR3 spans 13 residues. The V end was cut by 4 bases, the J end by 3 bases, with 9 bases between. CDR3 in DNA: TGTGCCAGCAGCTCCCAGACAGACTATGGCTACACCTTC. Its translation: CASSSQTDYGYTF.

CDR3 region: CASSPEAGMNSPLHF. DNA of the CDR3: TGTGCCAGCAGCCCCGAGGCAGGGATGAATTCACCCCTCCACTTT. This rearrangement joins TRBV7-3 to TRBJ1-6; a weak D match, TRBD1 (5 bases). Germline values: CDR1 SGHTA, CDR2 FQGTGA. This CDR3 has 15 amino acids. V lost 5 bases to trimming and J lost 7 bases, with 15 bases between them. The whole variable domain, remainder taken from reference TRBV7-3 and TRBJ1-6, is GAGVSQTPSNKVTEKGKYVELRCDPISGHTALYWYRQSLGQGPEFLIYFQGTGAADDSGLPNDRFFAVRPEGSVSTLKIQRTERGDSAVYLCASSPEAGMNSPLHFGNGTRLTVT.

The chain joins TRBV7-8 to TRBJ1-2; 9 nucleotides agree with TRBD1. This CDR3 contains 14 residues. Germline values: CDR1 SGHVS, CDR2 FQNEAQ. The junction had 6 bases not matched to a gene; V was cut back by 3 bases and J by 7 bases. DNA of the CDR3: TGTGCCAGCAGCTTTGAGACAGGGGGTCCTGGCTACACCTTC. Protein sequence: CASSFETGGPGYTF.